The 22 T cell receptor beta chains below were found in one sample sequenced in a study of T cell changes during pregnancy in multiple sclerosis. Profiled with immunoSEQ multiplex PCR; TCRdb holds only in-frame clones, not every one. Among roughly 59,000 clones, 80% to 95% were seen once, and the ten largest hold around 3%. The sample here was CD8+ T cells from peripheral blood mononuclear cells, taken in the second trimester of pregnancy. These receptors originate from a female donor with multiple sclerosis, enrolled in a pregnancy study.

V and J are TRBV10-3 and TRBJ2-7; 14 nucleotides agree with TRBD2. The CDR3 loop spans 15 amino acids. Looked up from germline, CDR1 is ENHRY and CDR2 is SYGVKD. With 6 bases clipped from V and 3 bases from J, the junction kept 4 bases outside the gene matches. CDR3 residues: CAIRGLAGDSYEQYF. CDR3 coding DNA: TGTGCCATCAGGGGACTAGCGGGAGACAGCTACGAGCAGTACTTC.

This sequence joins TRBV5-1 and TRBJ1-1, with TRBD1 matching 10 bases. In germline, CDR1 is SGHRS, CDR2 YFSETQ. The CDR3 loop spans 15 amino acids. Trimming removed 4 bases from V and 3 bases from J; junction bases left unmatched: 6. DNA of the CDR3: TGCGCCAGCAGCCTCGGGACAGGGGAGGACACTGAAGCTTTCTTT. Its protein is CASSLGTGEDTEAFF.

This clone was observed once. The genes are TRBV7-9 and TRBJ2-7; 7 positions match TRBD1. The ends lost 3 bases at V and 2 bases at J; junction bases unmatched: 7. CDR1 and CDR2 from the germline V gene are SEHNR and FQNEAQ (reference sequence). This CDR3 has 15 amino acids. In DNA, the CDR3 is TGTGCCAGCAGCTTTGAGGCGACAGGGACCTACGAGCAGTACTTC. Amino acids: CASSFEATGTYEQYF. Variable domain in full (rest from reference TRBV7-9 and TRBJ2-7): DTGVSQNPRHKITKRGQNVTFRCDPISEHNRLYWYRQTLGQGPEFLTYFQNEAQLEKSRLLSDRFSAERPKGSFSTLEIQRTEQGDSAMYLCASSFEATGTYEQYFGPGTRLTVT.

V is TRBV6-5 and J is TRBJ2-1; D not resolved. CDR3 length equals 16 residues. CDR1 and CDR2 from the germline V gene are MNHEY and SVGAGI. The V and J ends lost 4 bases and 1 base respectively, with 14 bases between them. In DNA, the CDR3 is TGTGCCAGCAGTTCCCCGAGACTCGGGTCCTACAATGAGCAGTTCTTC. Its translation is CASSSPRLGSYNEQFF.

This chain links TRBV19 with TRBJ2-1; D remains unclear. Germline V gene sequence: CDR1 LNHDA, CDR2 SQIVND (reference sequence). The CDR3 loop spans 15 amino acids. With 7 bases removed from V and 8 bases from J, the gap between germline ends came to 21 bases. For the CDR3, the DNA is TGTGCCAGTACCATAAGAGGCCCCTCGAGGTATGAGCAGTTCTTC. This codes for CASTIRGPSRYEQFF.

The chain carries TRBV27 and TRBJ2-1; D is unresolved. V lost 0 bases, J lost 1 base, and 4 bases lay in between. The CDR3 length is 14 residues. Germline CDR1 is MNHEY and CDR2 is SMNVEV (reference sequence). CDR3 protein: CASSLSLSYNEQFF. The CDR3 nucleotides are TGTGCCAGCAGTTTATCCCTATCCTACAATGAGCAGTTCTTC.

The count of this clone is one. This sequence joins TRBV4-2 and TRBJ2-7; 9 bases line up with TRBD2. The CDR3 has 14 amino acids. V gave up 3 bases and J gave up 2 bases; unmatched junction bases: 2. Germline V gives CDR1 LGHNA, CDR2 YNFKEQ. The CDR3 DNA reads TGTGCCAGCAGCCAGGGCGGGAGGGCCTACGAGCAGTACTTC. As protein: CASSQGGRAYEQYF.

This clone has a single count. The chain carries TRBV27 and TRBJ1-5; the match to TRBD1 covers 7 bases. J lost 3 bases, V lost 4 bases, and 3 bases had no gene match. Looked up from germline, CDR1 is MNHEY and CDR2 is SMNVEV (reference sequence). The CDR3 consists of 14 residues. The CDR3 reads CASSSRGANQPQHF. The DNA of the CDR3 is TGTGCCAGCAGTTCCAGGGGGGCCAATCAGCCCCAGCATTTT.

This clone was picked up a small number of times. The rearrangement joins TRBV4-3 to TRBJ2-2; possible D gene TRBD1, 5 bases. This CDR3 is built from 15 residues. Germline V lookup: CDR1 LGHNA, CDR2 YSLEER. Trimming took off 4 bases at V and 1 base at J, with 10 bases between the two ends. In DNA, the CDR3 is TGCGCCAGCAGCCTTGGGGCGGAGAACACCGGGGAGCTGTTTTTT. This translates into CASSLGAENTGELFF.

The rearrangement links TRBV19 to TRBJ2-7; D unclear. The CDR3 has 11 residues. V was pared by 6 bases and J by 6 bases, with 9 bases between. Germline values: CDR1 LNHDA, CDR2 SQIVND (reference sequence). Here the CDR3 DNA reads TGTGCCAGTAGGAATGGCCCCGAGCAGTACTTC. Translating it yields CASRNGPEQYF.

The chain has TRBV9 and TRBJ2-1; D is unclear. From germline, CDR1 is SGDLS and CDR2 YYNGEE. The CDR3 is 16 amino acids. V was shortened by 0 bases and J by 0 bases, with 10 bases between the two germline ends. CDR3 coding DNA: TGTGCCAGCAGCGTAGCTTTTGGTAGCTCCTACAATGAGCAGTTCTTC. Its protein product is CASSVAFGSSYNEQFF.

J is TRBJ1-5 and V is TRBV10-2, with 10 nucleotides matching TRBD1. The CDR3 is 15 amino acids. Germline V gives CDR1 WSHSY, CDR2 SAAADI. Trimming cost V 2 bases and J 6 bases; bases outside gene matches: 4. Written as DNA, the CDR3 is TGCGCCAGCAGTGAGGCAGACAGGGGGCCTCAGCCCCAGCATTTT. Translating gives CASSEADRGPQPQHF.

The genes are TRBV6-5 and TRBJ2-4, with TRBD1 matching over 10 bases. Germline CDR1 and CDR2: MNHEY and SVGAGI. V lost 6 bases, J lost 8 bases, and 7 bases stayed unmatched. This CDR3 spans 14 amino acids. The CDR3 DNA reads TGTGCCAGCAGAATGGGACAGGGGACGGACATTCAGTACTTC. Protein product: CASRMGQGTDIQYF.

V and J are TRBV28 and TRBJ1-2; D may be TRBD1 (6 bases). V lost 5 bases and J lost 6, with 10 bases in between. In germline, CDR1 is MDHEN, CDR2 SYDVKM. The CDR3 spans 12 residues. The CDR3: CASSPQGHGYTF. The DNA of the CDR3 is TGTGCCAGCAGTCCCCAGGGGCATGGCTACACCTTC.

This clone was recorded once. The chain has TRBV27 and TRBJ2-7, with 10 bases matching TRBD2. The J segment lost 5 bases and the V segment lost 2 bases, leaving 12 bases of the junction unmatched. In germline, CDR1 is MNHEY, CDR2 SMNVEV (reference sequence). The CDR3 extends over 17 amino acids. The CDR3 is CASSLEGLAGVINEQYF. The DNA of the CDR3 is TGTGCCAGCAGTTTAGAGGGCCTAGCGGGAGTTATAAACGAGCAGTACTTC.

J is TRBJ1-1 and V is TRBV25-1; weak D call: TRBD1 (6 bases). Trimming shortened V by 3 bases and J by 8 bases, and 16 bases separated the two germline ends. The CDR3 consists of 14 residues. The germline V gene encodes CDR1 MGHDK and CDR2 SYGVNS. The CDR3 region is CASSDINRDNEAFF. For the CDR3, the DNA is TGTGCCAGCAGTGACATTAACCGGGACAACGAAGCTTTCTTT.

The chain recombines TRBV27 with TRBJ1-4, with a tentative D call TRBD1 (5 bases). V lost 5 bases to trimming and J lost 6 bases, with 22 bases between them. The CDR3 has 17 residues. Looked up from germline, CDR1 is MNHEY and CDR2 is SMNVEV (reference sequence). CDR3 coding DNA: TGTGCCAGCAGTACACGAATACCTCAGGGATATGATGAAAAACTGTTTTTT. Its translation is CASSTRIPQGYDEKLFF.

This chain connects TRBV25-1 to TRBJ2-2; 9 bases match TRBD1. The CDR3 totals 16 residues. Germline V CDR1 and CDR2: MGHDK, SYGVNS. Trimming at V came to 2 bases and at J to 3 bases, leaving 4 bases not matched to a gene. CDR3 bases: TGTGCCAGCAGTGAACACAGGGGGCGGGACACCGGGGAGCTGTTTTTT. Translated, it gives CASSEHRGRDTGELFF.

The chain has TRBV27 and TRBJ2-7, with a weak D call TRBD1 (6 bases). The germline CDR1 and CDR2 sequences are MNHEY and SMNVEV (reference sequence). Trimming removed 6 bases at V and 0 bases at J, with 12 bases between. This CDR3 is 14 amino acids long. The CDR3 sequence: CASRSLTGSYEQYF. In DNA form, the CDR3 reads TGTGCCAGCAGATCACTGACAGGCTCCTACGAGCAGTACTTC.

V usage is TRBV19 and J usage is TRBJ1-1; 8 nucleotides align to TRBD1. With V trimmed by 5 bases and J by 5 bases, 4 bases remained unmatched. The CDR3 is made up of 13 amino acids. Germline V gene data show CDR1 as LNHDA and CDR2 as SQIVND (reference sequence). This CDR3 reads CASSGQGWTEAFF. Written as DNA, the CDR3 is TGTGCCAGTAGTGGACAGGGTTGGACTGAAGCTTTCTTT. Combining the CDR3 with reference TRBV19 and TRBJ1-1 gives the whole variable domain DGGITQSPKYLFRKEGQNVTLSCEQNLNHDAMYWYRQDPGQGLRLIYYSQIVNDFQKGDIAEGYSVSREKKESFPLTVTSAQKNPTAFYLCASSGQGWTEAFFGQGTRLTVV.

The chain is built from TRBV5-8 and TRBJ1-5; D is ambiguous. There are 15 residues in the CDR3. Trimming removed 0 bases from V and 1 base from J, with 8 bases in between. The V gene's germline CDR1 is SGHTS and CDR2 YDEGEE. In DNA, the CDR3 is TGTGCCAGCAGCTTGGCCCACTCAAGCAATCAGCCCCAGCATTTT. The encoded protein is CASSLAHSSNQPQHF.

The genes are TRBV27 and TRBJ2-1; 15 bases are a match to TRBD2. This CDR3 has 16 residues. With V trimmed by 2 bases and J by 7 bases, 3 bases remained unmatched. The germline V gene encodes CDR1 MNHEY and CDR2 SMNVEV (reference sequence). The CDR3 DNA reads TGTGCCAGCAGTTTAATCGGGACTAGCGGGAGGAATGAGCAGTTCTTC. It yields the protein CASSLIGTSGRNEQFF.